The TCR beta chain described here comes from a study of cytomegalovirus exposure and HLA in healthy donors (dated by TCRdb to the late 2010s). With regard to the full study: In an earlier analysis of fewer than 750 of the donors, 250 to 350 Gb of sequence data and 120 million or so unique TCR beta sequences from about 179 million T cells were reported. Approximately 300 gigabases of sequencing data and about 92 million unique TCR sequences made up an early release that covered 500 to 700 HLA-typed donors. Of the 350 to 450 genotyped donors, about 80% fell in the genetic ancestry cluster associated with self-reported Caucasian donors. The study was designed to test whether signatures of past pathogen exposure could be identified by cataloging public T cell receptors. The T cell repertoires of around 670 subjects were profiled by immunosequencing and related to cytomegalovirus serostatus. Besides the first cohort of approximately 710 subjects, a separate validation cohort made up of about 120 different subjects was used. High-throughput TCR immunosequencing, statistical association of individual TCRs with disease status, and machine learning were combined to predict cytomegalovirus infection status. In a later analysis, previously published TCR beta repertoires from some 640 donors were re-analyzed and high-resolution HLA genotyping was added so that TCR occurrence patterns could be studied. The later analysis used no new phenotypic data to find candidate immune exposures, relying instead on TCR beta sequences and their occurrence across donors. To decide whether each TCR beta V gene segment behaved as functional or pseudogenic, an earlier analysis of 587 of the donors relied on high-throughput TCR beta sequencing. Donor age, sex, ethnicity and CMV serostatus were compiled together with the repertoire data. A later genetic analysis used genome-wide SNP genotypes for about 65% of the roughly 700 donors, treating that subset as a discovery cohort. All discovery cohort repertoires had been generated on a single sequencing platform. HLA typing covered class I and class II loci at four-digit resolution. The number of donors typed differed by locus, with about 629-640 for A, B, C, DRB1 and DQB1, roughly 520 for DQA1, over 600 for DPA1, and under 490 for DPB1. Roughly 5 DR-DQ haplotypes were handled as single units for association and clustering, since linkage in the cohort was strong. Across under 500 genotyped donors of the cohort, an average of approximately 240,000 unique TCR beta nucleotide sequences per donor were sequenced, and 15% to 20% of those sequences were non-productive.

This clone was seen once. Its recognized antigen is unknown. Nothing much larger sits one base from this clone, and base qualities are not available. The CDR3 starts with the cysteine, ends with the phenylalanine, and has 15 residues. Only CDR3 DNA is held: 45 bases, read in frame from base 1. CDR1 and CDR2 are drawn from the germline V gene: SGHDT, YYEEEE. V ends up 2 bases short and J 8 bases short, with an unmatched junction base count of 5. The library was produced with the immunoSEQ multiplex PCR assay. The multiplex PCR relied on a mix of 60 forward primers for TCR Vbeta segments and 13 reverse primers for TCR Jbeta segments. Amplification of the CDR3 region of rearranged TCR beta genes was performed with a multiplex PCR assay on genomic DNA. The amplified TCR beta libraries were sequenced on the Illumina HiSeq System as 87-base-pair reads. The study's processing was this. Across the 500 to 700 repertoires, a later analysis counted some 81 million unique TCR beta chains, around 11 million of which were shared by at least two donors. Raw reads were error-corrected and collapsed into unique sequences with a nearest-neighbor algorithm that merged closely related sequences to remove PCR and sequencing errors. V, D and J gene segments were assigned by aligning CDR3 sequences to IMGT reference sequences. For a sequence to be retained, a match of at least six nucleotides to both a V gene segment and a J gene segment was required. Rearrangements were called productive when the CDR3 lacked stop codons and stayed in frame with V and J; all others were non-productive. Following IMGT convention, CDR3 was defined as the stretch from the second conserved V-encoded cysteine to the conserved J-encoded phenylalanine. The earlier analysis of approximately 590 of the donors excluded any sequence lacking an unambiguous match to a single V gene segment. In an earlier analysis of 587 of the donors, V segments were called functional above 56.7% productive rearrangements and were called segregating when the between-donor standard deviation exceeded 5%. To diagnose cytomegalovirus status from the catalog of TCR beta chain sequences, a statistical classification framework was built. V and J gene assignment, in a later analysis, came from comparing TCR nucleotide sequences with IMGT/GENE-DB human TR gene sequences. A later analysis assigned CDR3 sequences and most-parsimonious VDJ recombination scenarios with the TCRdist pipeline. In a later analysis, every TCR beta chain was defined by the combination of its CDR3 amino acid sequence and its V-gene family, and reads without a unique V-gene family were dropped. A later analysis removed roughly 590 highly shared, low-generation-probability nucleotide sequences to deal with suspected cross-contamination and a sequencing artifact. For each public chain, a later analysis derived a clonal expansion index from normalized ranks of inferred template counts within each repertoire. In a later analysis, generation probabilities were computed with a VDJ recombination model fitted to out-of-frame rearrangements, and the resulting probabilities were checked against IGoR. Hypergeometric tests were used in a later analysis to score TCR-TCR, TCR-HLA and TCR-CMV co-occurrence, with a repertoire-size bias correction applied to the TCR pairs. In a later analysis, false discovery rates were estimated by permuting HLA or CMV assignments 20 times. In a later analysis, co-occurring TCRs were grouped using DBSCAN, and TCRdist sequence similarity was added for clustering within HLA-allele-positive subsets. Repertoires with fewer than 30,000 or more than 120,000 public chains, plus five repertoires with anomalous nucleotide sharing, were excluded from co-occurrence clustering. TCRdb carries this immuneACCESS record with in-frame sequences only. Its versions omit some clonotypes, under half of them owing to an unresolved V gene in the studies checked, with the rest unexplained. The V and J calls and clone size come from that table; D and trimming were worked out from the DNA. Here the sample has 200,000 or so clones; roughly four fifths occur a single time. The ten largest account for around 2.1% of the sample.

The cohort comprised 666 healthy bone marrow donors. At the time of sampling, every cohort member was nominally healthy, though immune exposures that went unrecorded were likely present. The donor tested CMV seropositive, placing the donor among the roughly 300 seropositive members of the cohort. A peripheral blood sample was provided by each donor, and peripheral blood mononuclear cells were used for TCR beta sequencing. The Qiagen DNeasy Blood Extraction Kit was used to extract genomic DNA from the blood cell samples. The research as a whole found: According to the authors, the approach could potentially be generalized to other disease states and immunological phenotypes. V-gene and J-gene trimming of TCR beta chains was associated with a missense DCLRE1C variant in a later genetic analysis, and the association was replicated in an independent cohort. The classifier was reported to diagnose cytomegalovirus status with high specificity and sensitivity in both the original cohort and the validation cohort. A few of the identified cytomegalovirus-associated TCR beta chains were confirmed in vitro to be specific for cytomegalovirus antigens. In a later analysis, most CMV-associated TCR beta chains were found to appear HLA-restricted, with HLA associations seemingly driven largely by CMV exposure. In the study, 150 to 200 TCR beta chains were listed as associated with cytomegalovirus. Linkage disequilibrium might explain the correlated functional status among segregating V segments, but an unknown experimental factor could not be excluded. A later genetic analysis reported fewer N-insertions in productive TCRs among donors in an Asian-associated ancestry cluster than the roughly 650-donor mean. A cluster of highly shared sequence variants was judged likely to be a technical artifact of the sequencing pipeline. While some public TCRs were present in many individuals, most TCR sequences turned up only very rarely across donors. In an earlier analysis of a few hundred of the donors, most TCR beta V segments were observed in productive rearrangements about 87% or about 30% of the time, broadly matching IMGT annotations. In this cohort, only TCR beta chains were sequenced, and detectable features were limited by the absence of alpha or paired-chain data. A later analysis found that TCR association rates varied across HLA loci, with DRB1 alleles showing the most associated TCRs and HLA-C alleles the fewest. According to a later analysis, parvovirus B19, influenza, CMV and Epstein-Barr virus appeared linked to several top co-occurrence clusters. Because HLA typing was missing for some donors at each locus, association tests included only the typed subset. In a later analysis, HLA-associated TCR beta chains were found to be more clonally expanded and to have lower generation probabilities than equally common non-associated chains. For the cohort, immune exposure information was limited to CMV serostatus. Assigning TCR associations to individual alleles was difficult when HLA alleles, especially DR and DQ, strongly co-occurred. Some IMGT-functional V segments, including TRBV6-2 and TRBV6-3, could not be distinguished by the 87-base-pair reads and were therefore excluded. A further reported finding was that TCR beta sequences accurately predicted the HLA-A and HLA-B alleles for most subjects in the first cohort. The earlier analysis of 450 to 700 of the donors excluded 15 to 20 rarely observed V segments, including chromosome 9 orphons, because counts were too low. The presence/absence analyses assumed that sequencing depth was roughly uniform across donors, and that assumption may not be true. Specific HLA alleles were associated with 16,951 TCR beta sequences at a false discovery rate of 0.05 in a later analysis.

The chain links TRBV5-6 with TRBJ2-1; TRBD2 agrees with 12 junctional bases. Sequenced sample: PBMCs. This receptor was taken from a woman aged 18-29 years in good health and CMV-seropositive. The DNA reads as follows: TGTGCCAGCAGCTTTCTAGCGGGGGGGATAGATGAGCAGTTCTTC. It encodes CASSFLAGGIDEQFF.